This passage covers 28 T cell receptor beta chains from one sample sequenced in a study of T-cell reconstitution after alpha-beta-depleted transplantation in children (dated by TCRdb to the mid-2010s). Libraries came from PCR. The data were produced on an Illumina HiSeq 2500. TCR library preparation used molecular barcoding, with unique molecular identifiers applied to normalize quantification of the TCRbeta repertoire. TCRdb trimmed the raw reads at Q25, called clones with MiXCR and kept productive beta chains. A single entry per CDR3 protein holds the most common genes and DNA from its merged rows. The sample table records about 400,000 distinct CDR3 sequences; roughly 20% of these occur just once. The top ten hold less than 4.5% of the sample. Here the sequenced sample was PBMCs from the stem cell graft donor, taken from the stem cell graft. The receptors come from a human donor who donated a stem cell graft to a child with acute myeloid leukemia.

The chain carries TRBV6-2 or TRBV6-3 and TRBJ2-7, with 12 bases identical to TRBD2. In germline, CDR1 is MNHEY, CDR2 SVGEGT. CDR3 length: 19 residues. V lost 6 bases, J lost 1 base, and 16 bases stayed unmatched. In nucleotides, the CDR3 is TGTGCCAGCAGCACTCGACTAGCGGGAGTATCATCAGGATCCTACGAGCAGTACTTC. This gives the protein CASSTRLAGVSSGSYEQYF.

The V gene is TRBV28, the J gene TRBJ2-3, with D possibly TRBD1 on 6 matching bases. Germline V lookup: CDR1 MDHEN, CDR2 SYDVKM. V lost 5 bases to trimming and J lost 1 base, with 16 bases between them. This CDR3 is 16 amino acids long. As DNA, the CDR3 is TGTGCCAGCAGTCCTTTCGGGACATCCGGCACAGATACGCAGTATTTT. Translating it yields CASSPFGTSGTDTQYF.

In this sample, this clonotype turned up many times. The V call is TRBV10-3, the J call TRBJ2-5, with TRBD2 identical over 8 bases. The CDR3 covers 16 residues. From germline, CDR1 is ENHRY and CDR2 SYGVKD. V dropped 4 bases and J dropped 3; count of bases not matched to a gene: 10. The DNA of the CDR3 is TGTGCCATCAGTGGGGCTCTTGGAGCGGGAGAAGAGACCCAGTACTTC. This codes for CAISGALGAGEETQYF.

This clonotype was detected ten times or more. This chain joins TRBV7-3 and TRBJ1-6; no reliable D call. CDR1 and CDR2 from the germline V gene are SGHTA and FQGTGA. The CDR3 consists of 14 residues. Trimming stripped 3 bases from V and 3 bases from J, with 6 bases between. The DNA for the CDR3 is TGTGCCAGCAGCTTCGACGGCTATAATTCACCCCTCCACTTT. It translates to CASSFDGYNSPLHF. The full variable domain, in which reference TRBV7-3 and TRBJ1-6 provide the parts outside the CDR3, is GAGVSQTPSNKVTEKGKYVELRCDPISGHTALYWYRQSLGQGPEFLIYFQGTGAADDSGLPNDRFFAVRPEGSVSTLKIQRTERGDSAVYLCASSFDGYNSPLHFGNGTRLTVT.

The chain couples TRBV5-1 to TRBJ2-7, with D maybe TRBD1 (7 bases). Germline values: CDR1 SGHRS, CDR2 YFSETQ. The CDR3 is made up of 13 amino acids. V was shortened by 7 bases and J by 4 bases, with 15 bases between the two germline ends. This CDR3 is CASAPGGNYEQYF. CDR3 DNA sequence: TGCGCCAGCGCGCCAGGGGGGAATTACGAGCAGTACTTC.

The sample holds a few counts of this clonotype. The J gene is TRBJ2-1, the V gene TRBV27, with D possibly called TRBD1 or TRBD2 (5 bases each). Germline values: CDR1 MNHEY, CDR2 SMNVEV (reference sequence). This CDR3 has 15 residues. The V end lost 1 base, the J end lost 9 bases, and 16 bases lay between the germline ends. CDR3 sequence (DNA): TGTGCCAGCAGTTTATTGGTAGGGGAGAGAGGTGAGCAGTTCTTC. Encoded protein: CASSLLVGERGEQFF.

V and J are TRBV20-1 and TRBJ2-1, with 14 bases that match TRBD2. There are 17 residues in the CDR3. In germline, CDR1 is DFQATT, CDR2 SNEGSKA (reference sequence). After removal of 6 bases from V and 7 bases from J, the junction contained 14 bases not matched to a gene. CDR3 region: CSAPGTSGSVWGNEQFF. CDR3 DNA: TGCAGTGCCCCCGGGACTAGCGGGAGTGTTTGGGGAAATGAGCAGTTCTTC.

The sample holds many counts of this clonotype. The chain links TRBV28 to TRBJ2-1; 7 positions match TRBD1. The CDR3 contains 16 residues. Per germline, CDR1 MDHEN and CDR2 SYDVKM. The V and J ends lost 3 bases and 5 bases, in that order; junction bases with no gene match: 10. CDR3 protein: CASSFIRDREDNEQFF. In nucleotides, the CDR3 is TGTGCCAGCAGTTTCATAAGAGACAGGGAAGACAATGAGCAGTTCTTC.

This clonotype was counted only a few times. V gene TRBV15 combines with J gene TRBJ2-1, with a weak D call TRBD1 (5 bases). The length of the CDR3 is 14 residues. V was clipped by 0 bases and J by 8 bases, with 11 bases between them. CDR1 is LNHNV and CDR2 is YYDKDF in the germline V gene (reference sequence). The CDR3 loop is CATSRDSGIDEQFF. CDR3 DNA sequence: TGTGCCACCAGCAGAGATTCAGGGATCGATGAGCAGTTCTTC.

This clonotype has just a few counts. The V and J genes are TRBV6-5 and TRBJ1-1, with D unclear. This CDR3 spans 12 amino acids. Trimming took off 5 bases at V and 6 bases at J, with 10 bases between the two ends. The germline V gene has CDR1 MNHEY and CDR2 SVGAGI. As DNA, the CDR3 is TGTGCCAGCAGTGCTCTGGGAGCTGAAGCTTTCTTT. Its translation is CASSALGAEAFF.

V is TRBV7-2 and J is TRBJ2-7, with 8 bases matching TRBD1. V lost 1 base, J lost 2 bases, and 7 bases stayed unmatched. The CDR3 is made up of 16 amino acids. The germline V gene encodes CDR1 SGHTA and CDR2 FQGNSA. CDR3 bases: TGTGCCAGCAGCTTAGTACAGACAGGGGCGGCCTACGAGCAGTACTTC. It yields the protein CASSLVQTGAAYEQYF.

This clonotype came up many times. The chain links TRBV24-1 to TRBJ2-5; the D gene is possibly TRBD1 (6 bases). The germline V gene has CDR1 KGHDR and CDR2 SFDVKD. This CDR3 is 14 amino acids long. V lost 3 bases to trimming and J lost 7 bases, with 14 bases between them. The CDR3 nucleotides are TGTGCCACCAGTGATAAGGGGGAAAGTGGGACCCAGTACTTC. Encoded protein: CATSDKGESGTQYF.

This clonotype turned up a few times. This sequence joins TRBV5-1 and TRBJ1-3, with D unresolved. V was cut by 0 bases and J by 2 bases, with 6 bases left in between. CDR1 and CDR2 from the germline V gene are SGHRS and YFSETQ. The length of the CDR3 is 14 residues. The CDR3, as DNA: TGCGCCAGCAGCTTGGAAGCAACTGGAAACACCATATATTTT. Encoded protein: CASSLEATGNTIYF.

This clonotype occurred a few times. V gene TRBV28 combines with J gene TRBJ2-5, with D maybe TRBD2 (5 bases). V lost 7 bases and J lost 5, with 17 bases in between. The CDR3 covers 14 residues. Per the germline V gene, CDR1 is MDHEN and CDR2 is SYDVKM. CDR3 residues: CASTLGPAGETQYF. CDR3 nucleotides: TGTGCCAGCACCCTTGGGCCGGCGGGCGAGACCCAGTACTTC.

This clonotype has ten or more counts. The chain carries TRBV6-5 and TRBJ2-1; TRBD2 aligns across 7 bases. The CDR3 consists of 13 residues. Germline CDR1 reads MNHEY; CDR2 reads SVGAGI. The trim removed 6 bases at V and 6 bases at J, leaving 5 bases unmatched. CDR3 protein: CASSPGLVNEQFF. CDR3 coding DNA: TGTGCCAGCAGCCCCGGACTAGTCAATGAGCAGTTCTTC.

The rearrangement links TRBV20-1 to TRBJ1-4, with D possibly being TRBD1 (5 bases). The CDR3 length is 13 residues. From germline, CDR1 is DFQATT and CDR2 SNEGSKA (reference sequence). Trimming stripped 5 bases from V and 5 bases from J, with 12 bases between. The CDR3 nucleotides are TGCAGTGCTCAGGGACCGCCCAATGAAAAACTGTTTTTT. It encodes CSAQGPPNEKLFF.

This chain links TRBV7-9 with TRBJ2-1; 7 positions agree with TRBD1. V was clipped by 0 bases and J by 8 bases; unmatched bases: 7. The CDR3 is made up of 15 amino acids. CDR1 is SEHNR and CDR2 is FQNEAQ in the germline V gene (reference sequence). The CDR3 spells CASSLASTGSYEQFF. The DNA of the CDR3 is TGTGCCAGCAGCTTAGCGTCGACAGGGTCCTATGAGCAGTTCTTC.

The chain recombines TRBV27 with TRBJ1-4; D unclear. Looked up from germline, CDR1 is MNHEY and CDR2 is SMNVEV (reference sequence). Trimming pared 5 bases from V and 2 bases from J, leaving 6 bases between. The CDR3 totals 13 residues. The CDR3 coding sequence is TGTGCCAGCAGTCCCCTGACTAATGAAAAACTGTTTTTT. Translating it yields CASSPLTNEKLFF.

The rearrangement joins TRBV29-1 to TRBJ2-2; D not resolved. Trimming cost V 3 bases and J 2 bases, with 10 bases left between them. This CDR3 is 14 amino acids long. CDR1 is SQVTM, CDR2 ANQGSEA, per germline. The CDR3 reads CSVDSGLNTGELFF. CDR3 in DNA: TGCAGCGTTGACTCCGGATTAAACACCGGGGAGCTGTTTTTT.

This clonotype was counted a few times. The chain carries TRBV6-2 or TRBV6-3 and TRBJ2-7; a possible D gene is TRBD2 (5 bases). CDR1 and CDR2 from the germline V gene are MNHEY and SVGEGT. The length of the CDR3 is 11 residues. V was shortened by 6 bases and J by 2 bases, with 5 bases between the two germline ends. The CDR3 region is CASRRAYEQYF. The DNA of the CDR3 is TGTGCCAGCAGGCGGGCCTACGAGCAGTACTTC.

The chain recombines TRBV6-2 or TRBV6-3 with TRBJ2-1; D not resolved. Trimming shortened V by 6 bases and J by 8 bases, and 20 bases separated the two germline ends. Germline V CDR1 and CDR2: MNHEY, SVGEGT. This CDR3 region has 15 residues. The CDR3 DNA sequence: TGTGCCAGCAGGGGTGGTGGCCTCCGAGGCCATGAGCAGTTCTTC. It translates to CASRGGGLRGHEQFF.

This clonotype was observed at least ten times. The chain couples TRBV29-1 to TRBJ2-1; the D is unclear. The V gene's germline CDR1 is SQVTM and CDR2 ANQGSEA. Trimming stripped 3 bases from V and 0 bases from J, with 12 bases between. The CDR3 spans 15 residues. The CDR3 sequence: CSVDDVPLSYNEQFF. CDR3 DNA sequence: TGCAGCGTTGACGATGTGCCTCTCTCCTACAATGAGCAGTTCTTC.

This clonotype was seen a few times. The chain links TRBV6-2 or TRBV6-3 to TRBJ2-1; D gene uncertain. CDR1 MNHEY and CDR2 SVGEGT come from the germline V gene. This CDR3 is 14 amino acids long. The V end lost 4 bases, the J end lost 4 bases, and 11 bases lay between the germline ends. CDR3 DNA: TGTGCCAGCAGTTTAGCCCCCAGGTACAATGAGCAGTTCTTC. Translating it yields CASSLAPRYNEQFF.

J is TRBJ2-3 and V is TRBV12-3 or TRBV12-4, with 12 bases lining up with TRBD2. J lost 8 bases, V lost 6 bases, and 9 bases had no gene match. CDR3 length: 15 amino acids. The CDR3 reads CASRLPSGRARTQYF. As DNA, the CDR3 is TGTGCCAGCAGGCTGCCTAGCGGGAGGGCCCGTACGCAGTATTTT.

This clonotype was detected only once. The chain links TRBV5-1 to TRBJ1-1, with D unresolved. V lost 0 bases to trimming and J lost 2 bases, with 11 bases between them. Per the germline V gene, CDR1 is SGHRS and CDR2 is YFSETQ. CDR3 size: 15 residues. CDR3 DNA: TGCGCCAGCAGCTTGGCCGCGGGGAGAAACACTGAAGCTTTCTTT. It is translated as CASSLAAGRNTEAFF.

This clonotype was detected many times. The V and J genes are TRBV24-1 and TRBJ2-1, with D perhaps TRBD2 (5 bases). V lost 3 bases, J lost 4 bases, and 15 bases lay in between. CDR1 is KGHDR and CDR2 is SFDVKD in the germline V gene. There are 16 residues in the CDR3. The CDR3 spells CATSDPQRTGYNEQFF. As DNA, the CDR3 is TGTGCCACCAGTGATCCACAAAGGACTGGTTACAATGAGCAGTTCTTC.

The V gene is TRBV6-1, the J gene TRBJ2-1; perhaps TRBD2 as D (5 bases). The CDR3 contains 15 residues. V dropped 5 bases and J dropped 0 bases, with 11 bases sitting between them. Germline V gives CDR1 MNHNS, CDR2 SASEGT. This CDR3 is CASSQAGDSYNEQFF. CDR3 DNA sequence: TGTGCCAGCAGTCAGGCCGGGGACTCCTACAATGAGCAGTTCTTC.

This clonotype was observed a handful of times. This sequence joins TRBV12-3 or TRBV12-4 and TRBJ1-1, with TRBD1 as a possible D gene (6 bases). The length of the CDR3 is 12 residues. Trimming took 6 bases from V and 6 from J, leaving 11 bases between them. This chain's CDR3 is CASRIPGAEAFF. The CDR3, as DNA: TGTGCCAGCAGAATTCCAGGGGCTGAAGCTTTCTTT.